These T cell receptor beta chains were read from a single sample in a study of blood T cell repertoires in COVID-19. Assay used: immunoSEQ multiplex PCR; TCRdb lists only in-frame clones, some missing. The sample records about 140,000 clones, around 82% being singletons. The sample was PBMCs or T cells enriched from blood (not recorded which). These receptors came from a woman between 50 and 59 years old who had recovered from COVID-19. Both conserved end residues are part of each CDR3. Fields, in order: clone size, V gene, J gene, D gene, CDR3 protein, CDR3 DNA. D genes are given only for firm matches. Size is stated for part of the rows, as once, few or many counts, or as a class when the clone is expanded.

size: .
V: TRBV27
J: TRBJ1-2
D: .
CDR3: CASSFRQVDGYTF
DNA: TGTGCCAGCAGTTTCCGGCAGGTGGATGGCTACACCTTC

size: .
V: TRBV6-5
J: TRBJ1-1
D: .
CDR3: CASSYSTRGTEAFF
DNA: TGTGCCAGCAGTTACTCGACCAGGGGCACTGAAGCTTTCTTT

size: .
V: TRBV28
J: TRBJ1-6
D: TRBD1
CDR3: CASSLVGTGGKSPLHF
DNA: TGTGCCAGCAGTTTAGTAGGGACAGGGGGTAAGTCACCCCTCCACTTT

size: once
V: TRBV6-5
J: TRBJ1-2
D: .
CDR3: CASSYGVGNYGYTF
DNA: TGTGCCAGCAGTTATGGAGTCGGTAACTATGGCTACACCTTC

size: few
V: TRBV14
J: TRBJ2-3
D: .
CDR3: CASSQLDFSRTDTQYF
DNA: TGTGCCAGCAGCCAACTTGACTTCTCACGCACAGATACGCAGTATTTT

size: few
V: TRBV4-1
J: TRBJ2-1
D: TRBD1
CDR3: CASSQVATGASYNEQFF
DNA: TGCGCCAGCAGCCAAGTCGCGACAGGGGCAAGCTACAATGAGCAGTTCTTC

size: .
V: TRBV28
J: TRBJ2-3
D: TRBD2
CDR3: CASSLPSGPRTQYF
DNA: TGTGCCAGCAGTTTACCTAGCGGACCCCGCACGCAGTATTTT

size: .
V: TRBV18
J: TRBJ1-6
D: .
CDR3: CASSPGTVRSSYNSPLHF
DNA: TGTGCCAGCTCACCCGGGACTGTCCGATCCTCCTATAATTCACCCCTCCACTTT

size: once
V: TRBV10-3
J: TRBJ1-1
D: TRBD1
CDR3: CAISHTGGWTEAFF
DNA: TGTGCCATCAGCCACACAGGGGGCTGGACTGAAGCTTTCTTT

size: .
V: TRBV7-7
J: TRBJ2-5
D: TRBD1
CDR3: CASQPGDRGQETQYF
DNA: TGTGCCAGCCAGCCTGGGGACAGGGGCCAAGAGACCCAGTACTTC

size: .
V: TRBV7-8
J: TRBJ2-5
D: .
CDR3: CASSPGRETQYF
DNA: TGTGCCAGCAGCCCAGGGAGGGAGACCCAGTACTTC

size: .
V: TRBV5-8
J: TRBJ2-7
D: .
CDR3: CASSFHGTGSPYEQYF
DNA: TGTGCCAGCAGCTTCCACGGTACAGGGTCCCCCTACGAGCAGTACTTC

size: once
V: TRBV24-1
J: TRBJ2-1
D: .
CDR3: CATSDHRVNEQFF
DNA: TGTGCCACCAGTGATCACCGGGTTAATGAGCAGTTCTTC